The clone carrying this T cell receptor (beta chain) was seen a handful of times. The data were taken from a study of CD8 T cells in Susac syndrome. It was with random hexamers that about 0.45 to 1 ug RNA was reverse transcribed. TCR beta CDR3 was amplified by immunoSEQ multiplex PCR. This amplification extended across 54 Vbeta and 13 Jbeta segments. TCRdb redid the calling of the immunoSEQ multiplex PCR reads with MiXCR, one entry per CDR3 protein. There are some 47,000 distinct CDR3 sequences in the sample; nearly 95% occur only once, and 0.41% lies in the top ten. Germline-derived CDR1 and CDR2 are SEHNR and FQNEAQ (reference sequence). This CDR3 region has 15 residues. Trimming left V 4 bases short and J 6 bases short, with 19 bases between.

The rearrangement uses TRBV7-9 and TRBJ2-7; D possibly corresponds to TRBD2 (6 bases). The clonotype originates from a human donor in good health. Sample: CD8+ T cells from PBMCs. CDR3 amino acids: CASSSSIGLGGEQYF. The DNA for the CDR3 is TGTGCCAGCAGCTCATCAATCGGCCTCGGGGGCGAGCAGTACTTC.